Following are 9 T cell receptor beta chains from one sample sequenced in a study of CD4 T cell repertoires in COVID-19. These memory T cells were uncultured and sequenced directly after ex vivo isolation. Repertoires were generated with immunoSEQ multiplex PCR, while TCRdb's copy carries only in-frame clones and drops some. Counted here are 20,000 to 30,000 clones, roughly 93% occurring once; the ten biggest clones make up less than 0.75%. The source was circulating follicular helper CD4+ T cells (cTfh) from blood, collected before the COVID-19 pandemic. The receptors derive from a human donor who had COVID-19.

The chain uses TRBV7-3 and TRBJ2-3; 8 bases are shared with TRBD1. CDR1 SGHTA and CDR2 FQGTGA come from the germline V gene. This CDR3 contains 15 residues. Trimming removed 5 bases from V and 1 base from J; junction bases left unmatched: 5. The CDR3 is CASSRGQGRTDTQYF. CDR3 nucleotides: TGTGCCAGCAGCCGCGGACAGGGACGCACAGATACGCAGTATTTT.

The CDR3 spells CASSFTGGEGNTIYF. CDR3 sequence (DNA): TGTGCCAGCAGCTTTACAGGGGGCGAAGGAAACACCATATATTTT. The V call is TRBV7-2, the J call TRBJ1-3; TRBD1 matches 9 bases. Unmatched junction bases numbered 4, after V lost 3 bases and J lost 4 bases. Germline values: CDR1 SGHTA, CDR2 FQGNSA. This CDR3 spans 15 amino acids.

The chain uses TRBV14 and TRBJ2-5; perhaps TRBD2 as D (5 bases). CDR3 length: 12 residues. The germline V gene has CDR1 SGHDN and CDR2 FVKESK. V was clipped by 1 base and J by 5 bases, with 5 bases between them. DNA of the CDR3: TGTGCCAGCAGCCAAGGGAGGGAGACCCAGTACTTC. Translated: CASSQGRETQYF. Using reference TRBV14 and TRBJ2-5 for the parts outside the CDR3, the full variable domain is EAGVTQFPSHSVIEKGQTVTLRCDPISGHDNLYWYRRVMGKEIKFLLHFVKESKQDESGMPNNRFLAERTGGTYSTLKVQPAELEDSGVYFCASSQGRETQYFGPGTRLLVL.

The V and J genes are TRBV7-3 and TRBJ2-2, with D possibly TRBD1 on 6 matching bases. Trimming cost V 0 bases and J 8 bases, with 13 bases left between them. Germline CDR1 SGHTA, CDR2 FQGTGA. The length of the CDR3 is 15 residues. The CDR3 region is CASSLTSGGEGELFF. The DNA of the CDR3 is TGTGCCAGCAGCTTAACAAGTGGGGGCGAAGGGGAGCTGTTTTTT. Variable domain in full (rest from reference TRBV7-3 and TRBJ2-2): GAGVSQTPSNKVTEKGKYVELRCDPISGHTALYWYRQSLGQGPEFLIYFQGTGAADDSGLPNDRFFAVRPEGSVSTLKIQRTERGDSAVYLCASSLTSGGEGELFFGEGSRLTVL.

CDR3 in DNA: TGTGCCAGCAGTATCTCCGGGGACTTATATGGCTACACCTTC. Its translation is CASSISGDLYGYTF. V gene TRBV28 combines with J gene TRBJ1-2; tentative D call: TRBD1 (5 bases). The CDR3 spans 14 residues. V dropped 5 bases and J dropped 5 bases, with 15 bases sitting between them. Germline V gene sequence: CDR1 MDHEN, CDR2 SYDVKM.

This clone was observed a single time. The chain recombines TRBV5-1 with TRBJ1-6, with TRBD1 as a possible D gene (5 bases). The V gene lost 6 bases and the J gene lost 8 bases, with 15 bases spanning the gap. The CDR3 extends over 14 amino acids. Germline V CDR1 and CDR2: SGHRS, YFSETQ. CDR3 nucleotide sequence: TGCGCCAGCACCCCGGCAGGGTATGATTCACCCCTCCACTTT. Translating it yields CASTPAGYDSPLHF.

The chain has TRBV5-4 and TRBJ2-3; no reliable D call. Germline CDR1 is SGHNT and CDR2 is YYREEE (reference sequence). V dropped 4 bases and J dropped 0 bases, with 9 bases sitting between them. CDR3 length: 14 residues. DNA of the CDR3: TGTGCCAGCAGCGCCGGTTTTAGCACAGATACGCAGTATTTT. Amino acid sequence: CASSAGFSTDTQYF.

This rearrangement joins TRBV28 to TRBJ1-4; TRBD1 matches 10 bases. The CDR3 runs to 17 residues. V trimming: 6 bases; J trimming: 6 bases; junction bases outside the gene matches: 13. Germline V gives CDR1 MDHEN, CDR2 SYDVKM. In nucleotides, the CDR3 is TGTGCCAGCAGGTTTTCCTCCGGGACAGGGGTAGATGAAAAACTGTTTTTT. This sequence encodes CASRFSSGTGVDEKLFF.

The chain links TRBV5-1 to TRBJ2-7; 8 bases are shared with TRBD1. With V trimmed by 2 bases and J by 7 bases, 8 bases remained unmatched. Germline V gives CDR1 SGHRS, CDR2 YFSETQ. CDR3 length equals 14 residues. The CDR3 DNA sequence: TGCGCCAGCAGCTTAGGTGGCAGGGGGCAAGAGCAGTACTTC. This sequence encodes CASSLGGRGQEQYF. Supplemented by reference TRBV5-1 and TRBJ2-7, the full variable domain reads KAGVTQTPRYLIKTRGQQVTLSCSPISGHRSVSWYQQTPGQGLQFLFEYFSETQRNKGNFPGRFSGRQFSNSRSEMNVSTLELGDSALYLCASSLGGRGQEQYFGPGTRLTVT.